The present entry profiles one TCR beta chain with its context. Its cognate antigen is unknown. Other DNA sequences from this sample encode an identical CDR3 as well. There are 12 residues in the CDR3. CDR1 and CDR2 from the germline V gene are SGHAT and FQNNGV. With 4 bases removed from V and 2 bases from J, the gap between germline ends came to 4 bases. It was CD45RO-negative cells, positively selected for CCR7, that made up naive CD8 cells, with terminally differentiated effector memory CD45RA+ cells excluded. The protocol was immunoSEQ multiplex PCR, while the TCRdb copy is restricted to in-frame clones and leaves out a portion. The sample records around 2,000,000 clones, over 85% being singletons. The entry originates in a study of shared clonotypes between healthy human individuals. Across the study: Each donor contributed plates that comprised three CD4 naive, three CD4 memory, two CD8 naive and one CD8 memory. The study, taken as a whole, reports: Apart from blood, nothing was sampled; tissue repertoires likely differ. Larger estimated richness was generally recorded for naive subsets relative to memory subsets.

The V call is TRBV11-2, the J call TRBJ2-3; D is undetermined. This receptor was taken from a man between 18 and 35 years old in good health. Sequencing was done on a sample of naive CD8+ T cells sorted from blood. The DNA for the CDR3 is TGTGCCAGCAGCTCTCTCACAGATACGCAGTATTTT. Amino acids: CASSSLTDTQYF.